The 5 T cell receptor beta chains in this list originate from one sample, sequenced in a study of CD8+CD57+ T cells in acquired aplastic anemia. Profiling that covered TCR beta VDJ and CDR3 relied on genomic DNA as its template. TCRdb reprocessed the reads via MiXCR and lists one record per CDR3 protein. The sample contains about 160,000 distinct CDR3 sequences, around 45% of which appear only once. Sequencing was carried out using sorted CD4+, CD8+, or CD8+CD57+ T cells (not recorded which) from PBMCs. Receptors originate from a human donor in good health.

This clonotype appeared a few times. The rearrangement joins TRBV15 to TRBJ1-6; no clear D gene. The CDR3 runs to 12 residues. Germline V gene sequence: CDR1 LNHNV, CDR2 YYDKDF (reference sequence). V shed 0 bases and J shed 14 bases, with 8 bases lying between them. The CDR3 reads CATSRDHFALHF. CDR3 in DNA: TGTGCCACCAGCAGAGATCATTTTGCCCTCCACTTT.

V usage is TRBV5-1 and J usage is TRBJ2-7; D may be TRBD2 (6 bases). V lost 6 bases to trimming and J lost 4 bases, with 14 bases between them. Germline V gene data show CDR1 as SGHRS and CDR2 as YFSETQ. The CDR3 extends over 13 amino acids. Here the CDR3 reads CASTYGTGYEQYF. The CDR3 bases are TGCGCCAGCACCTACGGGACTGGATACGAGCAGTACTTC.

The rearrangement uses TRBV7-2 and TRBJ2-7, with 10 positions matching TRBD1. The V segment lost 6 bases and the J segment 2 bases; nucleotides outside the gene matches: 7. There are 15 residues in the CDR3. Germline V gene data show CDR1 as SGHTA and CDR2 as FQGNSA. The CDR3 protein is CASRPYGTGAYEQYF. CDR3 nucleotide sequence: TGTGCCAGCAGACCTTACGGGACAGGGGCCTACGAGCAGTACTTC.

V gene TRBV13 combines with J gene TRBJ2-6; D remains unclear. Germline CDR1 and CDR2: PRHDT and FYEKMQ (reference sequence). Trimming removed 1 base from V and 0 bases from J, with 10 bases in between. This CDR3 has 17 residues. CDR3 in DNA: TGTGCCAGCAGCTTAGACAGTCCCTTCTCTGGGGCCAACGTCCTGACTTTC. Its protein product is CASSLDSPFSGANVLTF.

The chain couples TRBV2 to TRBJ2-4, with D perhaps TRBD2 (5 bases). Germline V gene data show CDR1 as SNHLY and CDR2 as FYNNEI. The V and J ends lost 5 bases and 7 bases respectively, with 18 bases between them. The length of the CDR3 is 15 residues. The CDR3 loop is CASSPTVGVWNIQYF. The CDR3, as DNA: TGTGCCAGCAGTCCCACGGTGGGAGTTTGGAACATTCAGTACTTC.